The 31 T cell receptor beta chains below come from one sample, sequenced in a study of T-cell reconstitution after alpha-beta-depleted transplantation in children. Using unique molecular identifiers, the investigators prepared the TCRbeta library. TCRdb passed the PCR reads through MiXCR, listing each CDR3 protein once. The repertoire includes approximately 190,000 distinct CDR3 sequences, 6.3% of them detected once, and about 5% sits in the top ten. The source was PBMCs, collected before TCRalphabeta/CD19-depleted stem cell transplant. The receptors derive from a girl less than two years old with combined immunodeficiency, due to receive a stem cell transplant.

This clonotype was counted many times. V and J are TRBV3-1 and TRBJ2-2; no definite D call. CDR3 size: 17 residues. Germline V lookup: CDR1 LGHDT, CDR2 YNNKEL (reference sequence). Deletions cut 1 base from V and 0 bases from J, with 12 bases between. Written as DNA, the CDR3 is TGTGCCAGCAGCCAAGTGGATACCGGCTCGAACACCGGGGAGCTGTTTTTT. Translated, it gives CASSQVDTGSNTGELFF.

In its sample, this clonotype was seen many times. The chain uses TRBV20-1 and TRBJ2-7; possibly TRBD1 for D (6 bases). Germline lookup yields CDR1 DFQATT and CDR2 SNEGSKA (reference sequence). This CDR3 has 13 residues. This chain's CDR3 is CSSVPQGPYEQYF. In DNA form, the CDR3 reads TGCAGCTCAGTACCACAGGGTCCCTACGAGCAGTACTTC.

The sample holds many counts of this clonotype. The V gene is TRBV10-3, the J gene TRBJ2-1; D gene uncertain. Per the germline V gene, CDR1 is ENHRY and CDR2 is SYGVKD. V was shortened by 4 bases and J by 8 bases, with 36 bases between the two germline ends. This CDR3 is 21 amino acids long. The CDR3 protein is CAISVRRWLLNLTPVFDEQFF. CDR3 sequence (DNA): TGTGCCATCAGTGTCCGAAGGTGGTTACTGAATTTGACCCCGGTATTCGATGAGCAGTTCTTC.

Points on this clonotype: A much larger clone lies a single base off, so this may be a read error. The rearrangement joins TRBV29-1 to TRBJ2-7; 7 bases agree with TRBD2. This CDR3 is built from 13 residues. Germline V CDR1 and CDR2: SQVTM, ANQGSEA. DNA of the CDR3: TGCAGCGTTGAGACTAGCTTCGGCTACGAGGAGTACTTC. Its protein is CSVETSFGYEEYF.

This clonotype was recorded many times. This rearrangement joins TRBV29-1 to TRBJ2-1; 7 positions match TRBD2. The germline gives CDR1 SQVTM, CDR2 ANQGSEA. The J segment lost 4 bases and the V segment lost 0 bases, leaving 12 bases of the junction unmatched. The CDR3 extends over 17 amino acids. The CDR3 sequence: CSVEDSSGGLGYNEQFF. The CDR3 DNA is TGCAGCGTTGAAGATTCTAGCGGCGGACTTGGATACAATGAGCAGTTCTTC.

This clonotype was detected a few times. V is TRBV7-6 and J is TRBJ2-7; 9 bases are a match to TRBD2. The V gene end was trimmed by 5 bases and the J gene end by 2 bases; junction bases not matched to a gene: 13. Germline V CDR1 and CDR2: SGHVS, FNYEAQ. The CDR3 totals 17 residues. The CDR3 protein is CASSQPPGTSGPYEQYF. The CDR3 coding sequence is TGTGCCAGCAGCCAACCCCCCGGAACTAGCGGGCCCTACGAGCAGTACTTC.

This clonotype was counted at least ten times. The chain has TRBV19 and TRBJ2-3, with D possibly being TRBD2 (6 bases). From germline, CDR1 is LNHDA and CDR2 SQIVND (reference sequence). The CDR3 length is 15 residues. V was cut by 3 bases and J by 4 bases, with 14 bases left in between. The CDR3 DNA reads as TGTGCCAGTAGTATTTTCGCGGGAACCTCAGATACGCAGTATTTT. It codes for CASSIFAGTSDTQYF.

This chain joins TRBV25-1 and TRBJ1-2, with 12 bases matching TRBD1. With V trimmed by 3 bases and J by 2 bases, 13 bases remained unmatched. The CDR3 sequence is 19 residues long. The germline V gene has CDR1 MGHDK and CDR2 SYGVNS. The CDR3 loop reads CASSDTHPFGTGGNYGYTF. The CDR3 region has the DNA TGTGCCAGCAGTGATACCCACCCGTTTGGGACAGGGGGCAACTATGGCTACACCTTC.

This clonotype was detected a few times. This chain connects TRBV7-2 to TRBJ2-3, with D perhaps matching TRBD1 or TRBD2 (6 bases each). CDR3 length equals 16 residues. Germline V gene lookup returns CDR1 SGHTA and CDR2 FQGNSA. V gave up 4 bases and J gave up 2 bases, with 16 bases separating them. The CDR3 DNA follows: TGTGCCAGCAGCTCCCCCCTCCGGGGGCTCACAGATACGCAGTATTTT. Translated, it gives CASSSPLRGLTDTQYF.

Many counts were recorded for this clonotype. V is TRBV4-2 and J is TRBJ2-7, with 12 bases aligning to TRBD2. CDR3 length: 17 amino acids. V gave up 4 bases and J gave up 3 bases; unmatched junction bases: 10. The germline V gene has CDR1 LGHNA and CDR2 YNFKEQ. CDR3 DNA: TGTGCCAGCAGCCCCTTACCCCCTAGCGGGGGGGACTACGAGCAGTACTTC. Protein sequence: CASSPLPPSGGDYEQYF.

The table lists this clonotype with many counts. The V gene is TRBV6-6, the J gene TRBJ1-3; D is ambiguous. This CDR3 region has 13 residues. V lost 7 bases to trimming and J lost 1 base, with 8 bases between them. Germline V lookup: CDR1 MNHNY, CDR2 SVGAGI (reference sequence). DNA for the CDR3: TGTGCCAGCACCGGAATTTCTGGAAACACCATATATTTT. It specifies CASTGISGNTIYF.

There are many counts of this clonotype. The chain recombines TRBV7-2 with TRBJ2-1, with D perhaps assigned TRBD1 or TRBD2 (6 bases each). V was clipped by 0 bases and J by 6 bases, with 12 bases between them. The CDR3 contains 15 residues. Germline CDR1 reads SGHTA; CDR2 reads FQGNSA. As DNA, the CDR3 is TGTGCCAGCAGCTTAGCGGGAGGAGGGGGCAATGAGCAGTTCTTC. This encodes CASSLAGGGGNEQFF.

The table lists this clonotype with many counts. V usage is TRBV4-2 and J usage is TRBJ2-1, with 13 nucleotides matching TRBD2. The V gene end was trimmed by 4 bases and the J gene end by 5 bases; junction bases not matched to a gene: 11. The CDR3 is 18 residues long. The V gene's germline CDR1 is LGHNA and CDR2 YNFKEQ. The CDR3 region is CASSLMNRGLAGDNEQFF. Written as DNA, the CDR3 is TGTGCCAGCAGCCTAATGAACCGAGGACTAGCGGGGGACAATGAGCAGTTCTTC.

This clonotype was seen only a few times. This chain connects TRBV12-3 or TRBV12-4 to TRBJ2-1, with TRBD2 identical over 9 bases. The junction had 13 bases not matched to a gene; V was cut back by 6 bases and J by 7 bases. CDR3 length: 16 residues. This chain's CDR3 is CASRGPAGGLMNEQFF. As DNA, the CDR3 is TGTGCCAGCAGGGGGCCCGCGGGGGGGCTTATGAATGAGCAGTTCTTC.

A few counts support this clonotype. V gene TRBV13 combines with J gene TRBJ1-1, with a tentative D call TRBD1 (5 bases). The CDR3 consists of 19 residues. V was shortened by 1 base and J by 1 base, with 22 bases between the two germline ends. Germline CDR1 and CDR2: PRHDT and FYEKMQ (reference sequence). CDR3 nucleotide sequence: TGTGCCAGCAGCTTAGCCTCCAGATGGTGGACAACGTCGAACACTGAAGCTTTCTTT. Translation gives CASSLASRWWTTSNTEAFF. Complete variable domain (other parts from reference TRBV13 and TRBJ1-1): AAGVIQSPRHLIKEKRETATLKCYPIPRHDTVYWYQQGPGQDPQFLISFYEKMQSDKGSIPDRFSAQQFSDYHSELNMSSLELGDSALYFCASSLASRWWTTSNTEAFFGQGTRLTVV.

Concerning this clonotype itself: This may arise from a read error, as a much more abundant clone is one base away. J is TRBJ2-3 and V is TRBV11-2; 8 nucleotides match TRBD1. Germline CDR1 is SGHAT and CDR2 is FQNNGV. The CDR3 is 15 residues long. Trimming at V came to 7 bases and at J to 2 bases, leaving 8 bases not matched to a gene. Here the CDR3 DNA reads TGTGCCAGCACCAAATGGACAGGGCCCACAGATACGCAGTATTTT. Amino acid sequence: CASTKWTGPTDTQYF. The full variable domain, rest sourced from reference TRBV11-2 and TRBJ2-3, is EAGVAQSPRYKIIEKRQSVAFWCNPISGHATLYWYQQILGQGPKLLIQFQNNGVVDDSQLPKDRFSAERLKGVDSTLKIQPAKLEDSAVYLCASTKWTGPTDTQYFGPGTRLTVL.

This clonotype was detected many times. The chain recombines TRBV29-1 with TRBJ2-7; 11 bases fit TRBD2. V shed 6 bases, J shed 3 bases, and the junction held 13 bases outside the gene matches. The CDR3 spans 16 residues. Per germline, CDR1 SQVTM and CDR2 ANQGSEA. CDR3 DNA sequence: TGCAGCGTGGACACTAGCGGGAGTTCTATAGACTACGAGCAGTACTTC. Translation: CSVDTSGSSIDYEQYF.

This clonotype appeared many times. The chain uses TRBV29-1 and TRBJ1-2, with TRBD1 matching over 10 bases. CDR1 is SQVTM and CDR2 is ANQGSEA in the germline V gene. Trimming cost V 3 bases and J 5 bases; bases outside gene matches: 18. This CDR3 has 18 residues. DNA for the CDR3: TGCAGCGTTGATGGTATCGTAGGCTGGACAGGGGGGAGTTATGGCTACACCTTC. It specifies CSVDGIVGWTGGSYGYTF.

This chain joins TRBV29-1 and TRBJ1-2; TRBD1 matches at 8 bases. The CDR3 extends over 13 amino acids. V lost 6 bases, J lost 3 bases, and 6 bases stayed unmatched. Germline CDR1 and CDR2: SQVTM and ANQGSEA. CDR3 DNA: TGCAGCGTGACCGGGACAGGATACTATGGCTACACCTTC. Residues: CSVTGTGYYGYTF.

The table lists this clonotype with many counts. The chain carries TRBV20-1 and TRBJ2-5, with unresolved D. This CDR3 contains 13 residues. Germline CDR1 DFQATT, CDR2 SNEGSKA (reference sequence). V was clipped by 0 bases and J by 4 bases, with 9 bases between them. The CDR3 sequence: CSARDWGSETQYF. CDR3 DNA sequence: TGCAGTGCTAGAGATTGGGGTTCAGAGACCCAGTACTTC.

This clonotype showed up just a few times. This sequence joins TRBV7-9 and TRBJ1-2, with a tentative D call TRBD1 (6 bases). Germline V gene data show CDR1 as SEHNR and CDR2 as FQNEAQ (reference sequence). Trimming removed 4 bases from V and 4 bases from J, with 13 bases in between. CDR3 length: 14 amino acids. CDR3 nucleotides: TGTGCCAGCAGCTCGAATTCAGGGGTCTATGGCTACACCTTC. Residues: CASSSNSGVYGYTF.

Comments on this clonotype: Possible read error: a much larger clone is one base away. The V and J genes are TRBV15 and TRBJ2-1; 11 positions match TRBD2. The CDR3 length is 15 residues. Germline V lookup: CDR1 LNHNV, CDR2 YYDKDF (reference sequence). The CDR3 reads CATRLAGAGYDEQFF. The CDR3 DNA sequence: TGTGCCACCAGACTAGCGGGGGCGGGCTACGATGAGCAGTTCTTC. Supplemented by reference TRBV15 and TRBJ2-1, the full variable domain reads DAMVIQNPRYQVTQFGKPVTLSCSQTLNHNVMYWYQQKSSQAPKLLFHYYDKDFNNEADTPDNFQSRRPNTSFCFLDIRSPGLGDTAMYLCATRLAGAGYDEQFFGPGTRLTVL.

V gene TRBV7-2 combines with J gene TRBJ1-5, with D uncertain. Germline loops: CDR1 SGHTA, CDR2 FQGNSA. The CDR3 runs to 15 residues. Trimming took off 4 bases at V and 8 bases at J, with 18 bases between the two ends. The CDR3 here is CASSSVGASGKPQHF. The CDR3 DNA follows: TGTGCCAGCAGCTCCGTCGGCGCGTCTGGTAAGCCCCAGCATTTT. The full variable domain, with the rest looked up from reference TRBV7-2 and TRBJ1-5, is GAGVSQSPSNKVTEKGKDVELRCDPISGHTALYWYRQSLGQGLEFLIYFQGNSAPDKSGLPSDRFSAERTGGSVSTLTIQRTQQEDSAVYLCASSSVGASGKPQHFGDGTRLSIL.

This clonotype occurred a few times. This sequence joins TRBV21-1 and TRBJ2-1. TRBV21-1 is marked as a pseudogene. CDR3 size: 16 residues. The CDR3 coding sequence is TGTGCCAGCCGGCTGCTAACAGGGGGCTCCTACAATGAGCAGTTCTTC. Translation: CASRLLTGGSYNEQFF.

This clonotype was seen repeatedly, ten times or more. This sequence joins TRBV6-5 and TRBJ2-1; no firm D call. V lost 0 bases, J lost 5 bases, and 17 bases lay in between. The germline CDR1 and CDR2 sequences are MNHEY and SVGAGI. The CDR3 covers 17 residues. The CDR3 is CASSYSIWNLYDNEQFF. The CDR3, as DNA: TGTGCCAGCAGTTACTCGATCTGGAATCTATACGACAATGAGCAGTTCTTC.

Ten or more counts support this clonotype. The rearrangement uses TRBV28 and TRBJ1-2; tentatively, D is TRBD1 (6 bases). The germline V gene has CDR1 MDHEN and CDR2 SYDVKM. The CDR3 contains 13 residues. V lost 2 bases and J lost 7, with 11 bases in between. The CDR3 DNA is TGTGCCAGCAGTTTACTCAGGGGTCGTGGCTACACCTTC. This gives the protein CASSLLRGRGYTF.

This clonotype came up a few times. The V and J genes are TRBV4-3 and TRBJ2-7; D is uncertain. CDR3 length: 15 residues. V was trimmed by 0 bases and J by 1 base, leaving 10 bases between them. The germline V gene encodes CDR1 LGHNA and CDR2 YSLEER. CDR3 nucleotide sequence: TGCGCCAGCAGCCAAGATAGGGCACTTTCCTACGAGCAGTACTTC. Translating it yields CASSQDRALSYEQYF.

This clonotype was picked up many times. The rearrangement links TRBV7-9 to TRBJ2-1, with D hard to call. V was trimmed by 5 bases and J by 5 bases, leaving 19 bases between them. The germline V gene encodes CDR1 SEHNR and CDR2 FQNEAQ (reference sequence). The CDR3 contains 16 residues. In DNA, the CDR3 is TGTGCCAGCAGCCCCCCACAGTTTTCCGGGCACAATGAGCAGTTCTTC. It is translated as CASSPPQFSGHNEQFF.

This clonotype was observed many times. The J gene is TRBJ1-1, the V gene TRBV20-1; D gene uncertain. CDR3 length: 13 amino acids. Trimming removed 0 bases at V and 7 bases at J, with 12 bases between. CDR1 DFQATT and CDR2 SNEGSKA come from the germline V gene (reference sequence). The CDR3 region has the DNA TGCAGTGCTAGAGATCAAGGGATGGTTGAAGCTTTCTTT. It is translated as CSARDQGMVEAFF.

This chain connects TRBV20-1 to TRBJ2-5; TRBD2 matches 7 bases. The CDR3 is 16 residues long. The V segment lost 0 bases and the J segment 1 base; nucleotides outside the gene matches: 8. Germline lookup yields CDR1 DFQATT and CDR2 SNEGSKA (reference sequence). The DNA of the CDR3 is TGCAGTGCTAGAGATCCCCTGGCTAGCGGCCAAGAGACCCAGTACTTC. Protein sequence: CSARDPLASGQETQYF.

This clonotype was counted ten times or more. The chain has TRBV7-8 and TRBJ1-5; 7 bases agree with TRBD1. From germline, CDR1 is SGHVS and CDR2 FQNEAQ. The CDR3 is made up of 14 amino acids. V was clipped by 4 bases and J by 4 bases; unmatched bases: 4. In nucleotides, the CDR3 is TGTGCCAGCAGCTACTCGACAGGGAATCAGCCCCAGCATTTT. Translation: CASSYSTGNQPQHF.